This entry features one T cell receptor beta chain sequence. Antigen specificity is unknown. This sample stems from a study of cytomegalovirus exposure and HLA in healthy donors. Primers for the PCR totalled 60 Vbeta and 13 Jbeta. The assay was immunoSEQ multiplex PCR, and TCRdb's table has in-frame clones only and misses some. The sample records about 240,000 clones, just under 80% being singletons. Healthy bone marrow donors made up the donors. General study results and limits: Most TCR sequences were rare, but some public TCRs occurred in many donors. A link between a missense DCLRE1C variant and TCR beta V- and J-gene trimming emerged from a later analysis. The study carried out a later analysis of TCR beta sequences. It associated under 20,000 of them with specific HLA alleles at a false discovery rate of 0.05.

V shed 0 bases and J 5 bases; nucleotides not matched to a gene: 14. The CDR3 runs to 18 residues. Germline V gives CDR1 SGHTS, CDR2 YDEGEE. This TCR was recovered from a boy between 10 and 17 years old in good health and CMV-seronegative. Sample: PBMCs. The J gene is TRBJ2-3, the V gene TRBV5-8; 8 bases fit TRBD1. The CDR3 sequence: CASSLETGARNDIDTQYF. DNA for the CDR3: TGTGCCAGCAGCTTGGAGACAGGGGCCCGGAATGACATAGATACGCAGTATTTT.